The rows below give T cell receptor beta chains drawn from one sample of a study of T-cell reconstitution after alpha-beta-depleted transplantation in children. One entry per CDR3 protein, called by TCRdb with MiXCR from the PCR reads. The repertoire holds about 600,000 distinct CDR3 sequences, with 8% to 11% as singletons. The specimen comprised PBMCs from the stem cell graft donor, sampled from the stem cell graft. The origin of the receptors is a human donor who donated a stem cell graft to a child with acute myeloid leukemia. Each CDR3 is given with its conserved first and last residue. D genes are given only for firm matches.

j_gene,len,v_gene,d_gene,CDR3aa
TRBJ1-5,14,TRBV5-1,.,CASSLAAPRLTQHF
TRBJ2-3,14,TRBV7-2,.,CASSLIRITDTQYF
TRBJ2-3,14,TRBV20-1,.,CSAIMGGTGDTQYF
TRBJ2-1,18,TRBV7-3,.,CASSSIPLGPTAYNEQFF
TRBJ2-1,15,TRBV20-1,TRBD2,CSATRRLAGVGEQFF
TRBJ2-3,16,TRBV6-1,TRBD2,CASSALTSGNTDTQYF
TRBJ2-4,18,TRBV7-2,TRBD2,CASSLAAPGLAGKNIQYF
TRBJ2-7,16,TRBV5-1,TRBD2,CASSSQLSGRVDEQYF
TRBJ1-5,13,TRBV10-3,.,CAIQGYSNQPQHF
TRBJ1-4,13,TRBV5-1,.,CASSLGQEEKLFF
TRBJ2-2,14,TRBV3-1,.,CASSQGVHAGELFF
TRBJ2-2,14,TRBV30,.,CAWSVQTATGELFF
TRBJ2-7,15,TRBV6-1,TRBD2,CASKSSPSGSSEQYF
TRBJ2-1,17,TRBV6-5,TRBD1,CASSSFPDRGLYNEQFF
TRBJ2-5,14,TRBV12-3/TRBV12-4,.,CASSHGGGKETQYF
TRBJ2-7,14,TRBV7-9,.,CASSRWGHPYEQYF
TRBJ2-1,13,TRBV30,TRBD2,CAWGGGPGGEQFF
TRBJ2-1,16,TRBV7-8,TRBD2,CASSTERLAGGNEQFF
TRBJ1-2,13,TRBV12-3/TRBV12-4,.,CASSHRDDYGYTF
TRBJ2-7,13,TRBV6-2/TRBV6-3,TRBD1,CATWDRGSYEEYF
TRBJ1-1,15,TRBV5-1,.,CASSSSRGANTEAFF
TRBJ2-1,15,TRBV10-3,TRBD2,CAVHPGTSGTNEQFF